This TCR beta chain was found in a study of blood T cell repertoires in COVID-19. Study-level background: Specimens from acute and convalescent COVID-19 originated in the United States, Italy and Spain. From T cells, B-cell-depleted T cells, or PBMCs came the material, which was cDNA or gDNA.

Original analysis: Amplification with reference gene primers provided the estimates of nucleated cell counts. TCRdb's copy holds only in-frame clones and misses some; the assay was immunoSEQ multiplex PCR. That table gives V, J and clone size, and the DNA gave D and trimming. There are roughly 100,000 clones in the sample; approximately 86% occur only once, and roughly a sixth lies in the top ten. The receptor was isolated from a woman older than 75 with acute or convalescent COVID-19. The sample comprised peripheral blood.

The CDR3 sequence is CASSFNAGKSEQYF. In DNA form, the CDR3 reads TGTGCCAGCAGCTTTAACGCAGGGAAAAGCGAGCAGTACTTC. The chain combines TRBV7-9 with TRBJ2-7; D may be TRBD1 (5 bases). Germline CDR1 is SEHNR and CDR2 is FQNEAQ (reference sequence). Trimming removed 3 bases from V and 6 bases from J, with 15 bases in between. The CDR3 is 14 residues long.